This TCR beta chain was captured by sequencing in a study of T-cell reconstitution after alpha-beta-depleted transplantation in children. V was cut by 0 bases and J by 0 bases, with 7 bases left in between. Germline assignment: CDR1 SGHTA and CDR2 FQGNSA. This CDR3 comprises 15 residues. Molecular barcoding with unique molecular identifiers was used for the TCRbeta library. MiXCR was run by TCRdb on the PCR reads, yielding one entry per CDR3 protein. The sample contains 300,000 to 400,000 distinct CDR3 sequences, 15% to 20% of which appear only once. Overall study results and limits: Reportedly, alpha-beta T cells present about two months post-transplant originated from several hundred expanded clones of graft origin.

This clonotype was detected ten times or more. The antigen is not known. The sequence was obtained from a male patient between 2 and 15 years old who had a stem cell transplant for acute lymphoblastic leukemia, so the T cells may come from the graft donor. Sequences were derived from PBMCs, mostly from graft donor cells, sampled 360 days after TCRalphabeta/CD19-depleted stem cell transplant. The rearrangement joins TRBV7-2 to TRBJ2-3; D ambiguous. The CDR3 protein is CASSLAWLSTDTQYF. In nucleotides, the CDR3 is TGTGCCAGCAGCTTAGCGTGGCTTAGCACAGATACGCAGTATTTT.